This T cell receptor (beta chain) was identified during a study of blood T cell repertoires in COVID-19. Study at large: COVID-19 samples from acute and convalescent phases originated in the United States, Italy and Spain.

The CDR3 is made up of 13 amino acids. From germline, CDR1 is WNHNN and CDR2 SYGVQD (reference sequence). Trimming took 6 bases from V and 6 from J; bases not matched to a gene: 5. Original data processing: Amplification of reference gene primers was used by the study to estimate nucleated cell counts. Sequencing used immunoSEQ multiplex PCR; TCRdb keeps in-frame clones, though not all of them. The DNA was the basis for D and trimming; V, J and clone size are from that table. The profile covers approximately 160,000 clones, with 75% to 85% appearing a single time and about 7.2% taken by the ten largest.

The origin of this receptor is a woman aged 50 to 65 in a cohort sampled during active or convalescent COVID-19. The sequenced sample consisted of peripheral blood. J is TRBJ1-1 and V is TRBV10-1; 9 nucleotides align to TRBD1. The CDR3 protein is CASSFGTGSEAFF. DNA of the CDR3: TGCGCCAGCAGCTTCGGGACAGGGTCTGAAGCTTTCTTT.